This entry lists 3 T cell receptor beta chains sequenced from one sample in a study of blood T cell repertoires in COVID-19. Only in-frame clones appear in the TCRdb table, and some are missing; sequencing was by immunoSEQ multiplex PCR. Of about 120,000 clones listed, over 65% are singletons. Sequencing was done on a sample of peripheral blood. The source of these receptors is a man aged 55 to 70 with acute or convalescent COVID-19.

The rearrangement uses TRBV3-1 (or the pseudogene TRBV3-2) and TRBJ2-7; weak D call: TRBD2 (5 bases). V lost 4 bases and J lost 5, with 9 bases in between. The CDR3 runs to 12 residues. Germline assignment: CDR1 LGHDT and CDR2 YNNKEL (reference sequence). As DNA, the CDR3 is TGTGCCAGCAGCCTGGTTAGCGACGAGCAGTACTTC. This translates into CASSLVSDEQYF.

The chain employs TRBV14 and TRBJ1-3; D is ambiguous. The V gene lost 1 base and the J gene lost 0 bases, with 7 bases spanning the gap. CDR1 is SGHDN, CDR2 FVKESK, per germline. The CDR3 has 15 residues. The CDR3 here is CASSQGLTSGNTIYF. The CDR3 DNA reads TGTGCCAGCAGCCAAGGACTGACCTCTGGAAACACCATATATTTT.

The V gene is TRBV29-1, the J gene TRBJ2-7, with D unresolved. There are 14 residues in the CDR3. Trimming left V 3 bases short and J 0 bases short, with 12 bases between. Germline assignment: CDR1 SQVTM and CDR2 ANQGSEA. CDR3 bases: TGCAGCGTTGATAGCAGCCCCACCTCCTACGAGCAGTACTTC. This encodes CSVDSSPTSYEQYF.